The clone carrying this TCR beta chain has only a few counts. Its antigen is still unknown. The entry originates in a study of T-cell reconstitution after alpha-beta-depleted transplantation in children. Study findings and constraints: Counts and diversity of T cells one year after transplant came mostly from newly produced T cells. Alpha-beta T cells present about two months after transplant were reported to originate from several hundred expanded graft clones. Some patients showed high day-60 TCRbeta diversity, which derived from surviving recipient T cells and thymic progenitors.

Researchers prepared the TCRbeta library using unique molecular identifiers, the study reports. TCRdb analysed the PCR reads with MiXCR anew, one entry per CDR3 protein. The data contain hundreds of thousands of distinct CDR3 sequences, approximately 15% of them singletons. Germline CDR1 and CDR2: LNHDA and SQIVND (reference sequence). The CDR3 length is 13 residues. V shed 0 bases and J shed 5 bases, with 7 bases lying between them. J is TRBJ1-2 and V is TRBV19; possible D gene TRBD1, 5 bases. This receptor was identified in a male patient younger than 18 who had a stem cell transplant for acute lymphoblastic leukemia, so the T cells may come from the graft donor. The material sequenced was PBMCs, mostly from graft donor cells, taken 360 days after TCRalphabeta/CD19-depleted stem cell transplant. The CDR3 protein is CASSIDGGYGYTF. The CDR3 nucleotides read TGTGCCAGTAGTATAGACGGGGGGTATGGCTACACCTTC.